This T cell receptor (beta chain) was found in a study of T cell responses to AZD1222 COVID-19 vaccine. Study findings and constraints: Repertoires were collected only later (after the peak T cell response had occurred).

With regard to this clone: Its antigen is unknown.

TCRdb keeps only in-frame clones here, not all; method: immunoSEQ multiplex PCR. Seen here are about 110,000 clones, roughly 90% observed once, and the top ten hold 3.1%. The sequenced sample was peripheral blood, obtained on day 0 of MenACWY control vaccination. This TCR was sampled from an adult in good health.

The DNA for the CDR3 is TGTGCCAGCAGTGTAGGCCAGACTTCACCCCTCCACTTT. It encodes CASSVGQTSPLHF. The J gene is TRBJ1-6, the V gene TRBV28; D is unclear. This CDR3 contains 13 residues. In germline, CDR1 is MDHEN, CDR2 SYDVKM. With 5 bases removed from V and 9 bases from J, the gap between germline ends came to 11 bases.